Following are 13 T cell receptor beta chains from one sample sequenced in a study of spatial heterogeneity in lung cancer. One entry per CDR3 protein, called by TCRdb with MiXCR from the 5' RACE reads. The sample includes about 50,000 distinct CDR3 sequences, under 8% of them seen just once. Time point meaning: blood at routine non-recurrence follow-up after resection. No cells were sorted before sequencing. The whole RNA sequenced was extracted from tumor, nontumor lung or frozen PBMC. The specimen comprised PBMCs, sampled at follow-up. Receptors originate from a female donor with early-stage non-small cell lung cancer.

In its sample, this clonotype was seen many times. The chain recombines TRBV11-2 with TRBJ2-7; 7 bases fit TRBD1. V shed 3 bases, J shed 3 bases, and the junction held 2 bases outside the gene matches. CDR3 length: 13 residues. From germline, CDR1 is SGHAT and CDR2 FQNNGV. The CDR3, as DNA: TGTGCCAGCAGCTTGGGACAGAACTACGAGCAGTACTTC. Protein: CASSLGQNYEQYF.

This clonotype was recorded at least ten times. The chain recombines TRBV13 with TRBJ2-7, with D uncertain. Between the trimmed V and J ends, which lost 4 bases and 2 bases, there was a span of 6 bases. Per germline, CDR1 PRHDT and CDR2 FYEKMQ (reference sequence). The CDR3 extends over 12 amino acids. The CDR3: CASSYAPYEQYF. CDR3 in DNA: TGTGCCAGCAGCTACGCGCCCTACGAGCAGTACTTC.

This clonotype was seen a few times. This CDR3 is CASSHTGKSSGNTIYF. The CDR3 coding sequence is TGTGCCAGCAGCCATACGGGCAAAAGCTCTGGAAACACCATATATTTT. The chain couples TRBV3-1 to TRBJ1-3; D not resolved. The V end lost 3 bases, the J end lost 0 bases, and 12 bases lay between the germline ends. There are 16 residues in the CDR3. The germline V gene encodes CDR1 LGHDT and CDR2 YNNKEL (reference sequence).

This clonotype was seen many times. V usage is TRBV29-1 and J usage is TRBJ2-3, with TRBD2 matching 7 bases. The CDR3 is made up of 13 amino acids. V lost 4 bases and J lost 1; bases outside the gene matches: 2. Germline V gene sequence: CDR1 SQVTM, CDR2 ANQGSEA. The CDR3 loop is CSVALAGTDTQYF. The CDR3 bases are TGCAGCGTTGCTCTAGCGGGCACAGATACGCAGTATTTT.

The J gene is TRBJ2-1, the V gene TRBV24-1; D gene ambiguous. With 3 bases removed from V and 6 bases from J, the gap between germline ends came to 8 bases. The CDR3 length is 13 residues. Looked up from germline, CDR1 is KGHDR and CDR2 is SFDVKD. CDR3 residues: CATSDPLSNEQFF. The CDR3, as DNA: TGTGCCACCAGTGATCCTTTATCCAATGAGCAGTTCTTC.

This chain uses TRBV25-1 with TRBJ2-1; the D gene is possibly TRBD2 (6 bases). Germline values: CDR1 MGHDK, CDR2 SYGVNS. Trimming pared 3 bases from V and 6 bases from J, leaving 24 bases between. This CDR3 region has 18 residues. The CDR3 coding sequence is TGTGCCAGCAGTGATGTTTGGGGGGATGAGGGATGGGTCAATGAGCAGTTCTTC. Amino acids: CASSDVWGDEGWVNEQFF.

This clonotype was seen repeatedly, ten times or more. The rearrangement joins TRBV7-8 to TRBJ2-7; a possible D gene is TRBD2 (6 bases). The CDR3 is 12 residues long. The germline CDR1 and CDR2 sequences are SGHVS and FQNEAQ. The V end lost 5 bases, the J end lost 9 bases, and 14 bases lay between the germline ends. In DNA, the CDR3 is TGTGCCAGCAGCCAGGGACTGACGGGGCAGTACTTC. Its protein product is CASSQGLTGQYF.

This clonotype was recorded many times. This chain uses TRBV5-1 with TRBJ2-1; no definite D call. The germline V gene encodes CDR1 SGHRS and CDR2 YFSETQ. Between the trimmed V and J ends, which lost 0 bases and 0 bases, there was a span of 10 bases. The CDR3 is made up of 16 amino acids. The chain's CDR3 is CASSLAQLSSYNEQFF. The CDR3 DNA reads TGCGCCAGCAGCTTGGCCCAGTTAAGCTCCTACAATGAGCAGTTCTTC.

This clonotype appeared many times. The rearrangement links TRBV9 to TRBJ1-4; D gene ambiguous. The CDR3 is 13 amino acids. Germline assignment: CDR1 SGDLS and CDR2 YYNGEE. V lost 4 bases, J lost 8 bases, and 12 bases lay in between. The CDR3 DNA sequence: TGTGCCAGCAGCCGGGCCACGGGGGAAAAACTGTTTTTT. Protein sequence: CASSRATGEKLFF.

This clonotype was picked up many times. V is TRBV20-1 and J is TRBJ2-7; 9 bases agree with TRBD1. The CDR3 loop spans 15 amino acids. Germline CDR1 and CDR2: DFQATT and SNEGSKA (reference sequence). With 4 bases clipped from V and 5 bases from J, the junction kept 12 bases outside the gene matches. For the CDR3, the DNA is TGCAGTGCTACCTACCGGGACAGGGTCGCCGACGAGCAGTACTTC. Translating gives CSATYRDRVADEQYF.

This clonotype was seen a few times. The chain is built from TRBV2 and TRBJ1-4; D unclear. V was cut by 2 bases and J by 8 bases, with 18 bases left in between. CDR1 is SNHLY and CDR2 is FYNNEI in the germline V gene. The CDR3 consists of 16 residues. This chain's CDR3 is CASSENGVLNREKLFF. CDR3 DNA sequence: TGTGCCAGCAGTGAAAATGGAGTGCTCAACCGGGAAAAACTGTTTTTT. Complete variable domain (other parts from reference TRBV2 and TRBJ1-4): EPEVTQTPSHQVTQMGQEVILRCVPISNHLYFYWYRQILGQKVEFLVSFYNNEISEKSEIFDDQFSVERPDGSNFTLKIRSTKLEDSAMYFCASSENGVLNREKLFFGSGTQLSVL.

The chain joins TRBV20-1 to TRBJ2-3; the D gene is possibly TRBD1 (6 bases). This CDR3 contains 14 residues. Per germline, CDR1 DFQATT and CDR2 SNEGSKA (reference sequence). The V end lost 5 bases, the J end lost 2 bases, and 14 bases lay between the germline ends. The CDR3 loop reads CSASGQPATDTQYF. The CDR3 DNA reads TGCAGTGCTTCCGGACAGCCCGCCACAGATACGCAGTATTTT.

The CDR3 DNA sequence: TGCGCCAGCAGCTTACAGGGAAGGGAGAACGAGCAGTACTTC. This codes for CASSLQGRENEQYF. The chain couples TRBV5-1 to TRBJ2-7; maybe TRBD1 (6 bases). The V gene's germline CDR1 is SGHRS and CDR2 YFSETQ. The ends were cut back, 2 bases at V and 5 bases at J, with 14 bases in the middle. The length of the CDR3 is 14 residues.